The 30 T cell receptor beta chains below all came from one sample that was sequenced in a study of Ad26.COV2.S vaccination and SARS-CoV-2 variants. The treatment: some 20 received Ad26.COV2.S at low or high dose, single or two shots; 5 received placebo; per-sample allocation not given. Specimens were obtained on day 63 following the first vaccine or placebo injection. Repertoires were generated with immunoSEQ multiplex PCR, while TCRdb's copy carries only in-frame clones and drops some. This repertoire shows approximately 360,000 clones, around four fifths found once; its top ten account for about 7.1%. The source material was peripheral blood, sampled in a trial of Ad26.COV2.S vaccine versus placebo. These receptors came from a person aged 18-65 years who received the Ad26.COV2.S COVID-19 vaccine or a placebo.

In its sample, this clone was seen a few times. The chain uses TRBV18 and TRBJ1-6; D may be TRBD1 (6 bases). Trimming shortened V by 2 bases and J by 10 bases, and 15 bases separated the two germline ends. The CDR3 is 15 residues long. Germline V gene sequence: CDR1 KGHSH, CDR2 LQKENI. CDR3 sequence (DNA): TGTGCCAGCTCACCAGCGGGGGGCAGGCTCTCACCCCTCCACTTT. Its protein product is CASSPAGGRLSPLHF.

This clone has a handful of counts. The CDR3 loop is CASSRLLGRVYEQYF. The DNA for the CDR3 is TGTGCCAGCAGCCGTCTCTTGGGCAGGGTCTACGAGCAGTACTTC. The chain links TRBV14 to TRBJ2-7, with a tentative D call TRBD1 (5 bases). This CDR3 comprises 15 residues. The germline V gene encodes CDR1 SGHDN and CDR2 FVKESK. Trimming took off 4 bases at V and 3 bases at J, with 16 bases between the two ends. The complete variable domain, with remaining parts taken from reference TRBV14 and TRBJ2-7, reads EAGVTQFPSHSVIEKGQTVTLRCDPISGHDNLYWYRRVMGKEIKFLLHFVKESKQDESGMPNNRFLAERTGGTYSTLKVQPAELEDSGVYFCASSRLLGRVYEQYFGPGTRLTVT.

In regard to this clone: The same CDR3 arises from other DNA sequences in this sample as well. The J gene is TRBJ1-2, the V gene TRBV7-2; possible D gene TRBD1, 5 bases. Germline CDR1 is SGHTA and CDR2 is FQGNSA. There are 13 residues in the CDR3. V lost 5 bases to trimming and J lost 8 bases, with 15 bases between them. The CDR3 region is CASSQARGRGYTF. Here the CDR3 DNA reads TGTGCCAGCAGCCAGGCACGGGGGAGGGGCTACACCTTC. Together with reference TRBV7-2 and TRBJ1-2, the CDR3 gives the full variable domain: GAGVSQSPSNKVTEKGKDVELRCDPISGHTALYWYRQSLGQGLEFLIYFQGNSAPDKSGLPSDRFSAERTGGSVSTLTIQRTQQEDSAVYLCASSQARGRGYTFGSGTRLTVV.

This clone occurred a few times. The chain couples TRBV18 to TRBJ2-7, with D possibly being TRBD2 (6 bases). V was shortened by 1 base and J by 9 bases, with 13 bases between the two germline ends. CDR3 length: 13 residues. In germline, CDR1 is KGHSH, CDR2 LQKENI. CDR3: CASSPQEGLGQYF. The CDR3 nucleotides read TGTGCCAGCTCACCACAGGAGGGGTTGGGGCAGTACTTC.

CDR3 sequence: CAAWGTGVLNTGELFF. Here the CDR3 DNA reads TGTGCCGCCTGGGGGACAGGGGTCCTTAACACCGGGGAGCTGTTTTTT. The rearrangement uses TRBV6-6 and TRBJ2-2; 10 nucleotides align to TRBD1. The germline V gene encodes CDR1 MNHNY and CDR2 SVGAGI (reference sequence). This CDR3 is built from 16 residues. J lost 2 bases, V lost 11 bases, and 11 bases had no gene match.

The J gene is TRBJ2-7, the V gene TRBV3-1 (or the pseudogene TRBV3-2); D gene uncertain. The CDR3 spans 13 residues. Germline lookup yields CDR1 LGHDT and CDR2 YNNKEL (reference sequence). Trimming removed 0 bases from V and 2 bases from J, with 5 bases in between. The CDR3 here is CASSQEGTYEQYF. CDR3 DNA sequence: TGTGCCAGCAGCCAAGAGGGAACCTACGAGCAGTACTTC.

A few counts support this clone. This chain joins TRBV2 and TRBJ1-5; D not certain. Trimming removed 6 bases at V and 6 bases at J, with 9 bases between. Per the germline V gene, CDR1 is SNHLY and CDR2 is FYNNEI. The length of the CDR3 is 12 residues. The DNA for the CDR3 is TGTGCCAGCAGCGCAGCGCTTCAGCCCCAGCATTTT. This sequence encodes CASSAALQPQHF.

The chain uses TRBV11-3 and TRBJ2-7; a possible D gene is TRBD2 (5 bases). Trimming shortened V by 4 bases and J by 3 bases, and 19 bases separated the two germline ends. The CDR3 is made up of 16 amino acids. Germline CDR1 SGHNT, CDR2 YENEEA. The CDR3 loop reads CASSSVPGGLYYEQYF. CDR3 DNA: TGTGCCAGCAGCTCCGTCCCGGGCGGGCTGTACTACGAGCAGTACTTC.

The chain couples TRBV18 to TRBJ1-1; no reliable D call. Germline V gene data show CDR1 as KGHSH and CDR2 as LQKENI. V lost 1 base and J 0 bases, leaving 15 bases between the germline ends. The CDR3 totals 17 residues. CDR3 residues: CASSPQEAAIMNTEAFF. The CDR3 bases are TGTGCCAGCTCACCACAGGAGGCAGCAATCATGAACACTGAAGCTTTCTTT.

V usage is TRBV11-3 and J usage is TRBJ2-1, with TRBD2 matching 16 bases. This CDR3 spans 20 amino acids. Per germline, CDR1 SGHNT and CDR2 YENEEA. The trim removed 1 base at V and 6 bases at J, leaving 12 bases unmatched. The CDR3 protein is CASSLASGTSGRARSNEQFF. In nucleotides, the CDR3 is TGTGCCAGCAGCTTAGCATCCGGGACTAGCGGGAGGGCCCGGAGCAATGAGCAGTTCTTC.

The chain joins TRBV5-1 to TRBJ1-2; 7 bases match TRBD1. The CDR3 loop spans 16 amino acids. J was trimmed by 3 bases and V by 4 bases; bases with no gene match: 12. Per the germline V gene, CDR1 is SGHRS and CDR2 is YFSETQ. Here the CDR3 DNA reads TGCGCCAGCAGCACGGGACGACAGGGTAGGGACTATGGCTACACCTTC. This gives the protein CASSTGRQGRDYGYTF. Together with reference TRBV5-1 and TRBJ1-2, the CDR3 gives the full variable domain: KAGVTQTPRYLIKTRGQQVTLSCSPISGHRSVSWYQQTPGQGLQFLFEYFSETQRNKGNFPGRFSGRQFSNSRSEMNVSTLELGDSALYLCASSTGRQGRDYGYTFGSGTRLTVV.

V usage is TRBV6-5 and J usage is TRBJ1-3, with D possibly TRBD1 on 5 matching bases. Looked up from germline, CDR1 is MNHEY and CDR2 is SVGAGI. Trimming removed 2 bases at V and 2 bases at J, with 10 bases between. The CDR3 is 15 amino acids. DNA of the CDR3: TGTGCCAGCAGTTACGCAGGGCCGCCTGGAAACACCATATATTTT. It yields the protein CASSYAGPPGNTIYF.

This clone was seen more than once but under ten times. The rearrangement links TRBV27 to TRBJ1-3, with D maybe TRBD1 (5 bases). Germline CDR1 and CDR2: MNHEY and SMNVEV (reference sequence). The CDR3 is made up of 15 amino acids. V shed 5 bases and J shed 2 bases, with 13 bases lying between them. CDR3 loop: CASSRVGTAGNTIYF. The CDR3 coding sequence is TGTGCCAGCAGTCGGGTCGGGACGGCTGGAAACACCATATATTTT.

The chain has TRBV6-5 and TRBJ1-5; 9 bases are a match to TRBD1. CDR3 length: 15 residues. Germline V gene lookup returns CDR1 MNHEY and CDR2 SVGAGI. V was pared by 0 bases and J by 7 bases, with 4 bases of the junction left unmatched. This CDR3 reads CASSYSQGAAQPQHF. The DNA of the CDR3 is TGTGCCAGCAGTTACTCACAGGGGGCAGCCCAGCCCCAGCATTTT.

CDR3 loop: CASRIAGLTNTEAFF. The CDR3 nucleotides read TGCGCCAGCAGGATCGCGGGACTGACGAACACTGAAGCTTTCTTT. The V and J genes are TRBV5-1 and TRBJ1-1; maybe TRBD1 (5 bases). The CDR3 is made up of 15 amino acids. Trimming took 5 bases from V and 1 from J, leaving 15 bases between them. The germline gives CDR1 SGHRS, CDR2 YFSETQ.

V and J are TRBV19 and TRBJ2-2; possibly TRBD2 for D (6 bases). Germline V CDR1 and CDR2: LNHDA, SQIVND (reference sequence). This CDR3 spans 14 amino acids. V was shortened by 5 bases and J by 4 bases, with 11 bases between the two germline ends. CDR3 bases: TGTGCCAGTAGTCGTGGGGGAGGCACCGGGGAGCTGTTTTTT. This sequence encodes CASSRGGGTGELFF.

The CDR3 reads CASSLAGQGTDTQYF. Written as DNA, the CDR3 is TGTGCCAGCAGCTTAGCGGGGCAGGGTACAGATACGCAGTATTTT. The rearrangement joins TRBV7-9 to TRBJ2-3, with D perhaps matching TRBD1 (5 bases). This CDR3 is 15 amino acids long. Germline V CDR1 and CDR2: SEHNR, FQNEAQ (reference sequence). V was cut by 0 bases and J by 3 bases, with 10 bases left in between.

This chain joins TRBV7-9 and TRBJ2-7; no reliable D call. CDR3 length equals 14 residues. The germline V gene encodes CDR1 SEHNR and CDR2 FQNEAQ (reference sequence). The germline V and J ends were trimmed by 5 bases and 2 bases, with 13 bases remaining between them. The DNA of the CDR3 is TGTGCCAGCAGCCTCGACATCACTCCCTACGAGCAGTACTTC. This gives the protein CASSLDITPYEQYF.

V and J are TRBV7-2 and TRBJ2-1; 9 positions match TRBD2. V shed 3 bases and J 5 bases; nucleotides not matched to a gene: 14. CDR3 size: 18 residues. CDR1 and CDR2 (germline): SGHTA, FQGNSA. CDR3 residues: CASSLGVSGLAGNNEQFF. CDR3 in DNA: TGTGCCAGCAGCTTGGGCGTTTCGGGGCTAGCGGGGAACAATGAGCAGTTCTTC.

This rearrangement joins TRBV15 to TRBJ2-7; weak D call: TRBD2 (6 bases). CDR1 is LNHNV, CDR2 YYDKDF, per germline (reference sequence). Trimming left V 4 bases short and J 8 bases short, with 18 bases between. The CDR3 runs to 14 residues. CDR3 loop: CATSTRETVYKQYF. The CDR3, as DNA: TGTGCCACCAGCACCCGGGAGACGGTCTATAAGCAGTACTTC.

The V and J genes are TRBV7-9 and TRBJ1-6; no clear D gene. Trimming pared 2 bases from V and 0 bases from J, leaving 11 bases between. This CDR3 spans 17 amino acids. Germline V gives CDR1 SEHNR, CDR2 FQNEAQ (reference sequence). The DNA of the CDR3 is TGTGCCAGCAGCTTACCCCTTGGGAGCTCCTATAATTCACCCCTCCACTTT. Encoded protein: CASSLPLGSSYNSPLHF.

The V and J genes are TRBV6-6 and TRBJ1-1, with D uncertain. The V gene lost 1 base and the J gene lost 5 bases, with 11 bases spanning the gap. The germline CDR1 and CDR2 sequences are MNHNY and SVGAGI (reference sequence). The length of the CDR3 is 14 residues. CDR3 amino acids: CASSYLSSSTEAFF. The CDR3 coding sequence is TGTGCCAGCAGTTACTTATCAAGTTCTACTGAAGCTTTCTTT.

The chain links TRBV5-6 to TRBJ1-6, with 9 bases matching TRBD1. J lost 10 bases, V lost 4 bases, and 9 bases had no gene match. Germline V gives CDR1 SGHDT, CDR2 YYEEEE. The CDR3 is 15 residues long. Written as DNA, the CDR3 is TGTGCCAGCAGCCACCTCGGACAGGGGTACTCACCCCTCCACTTT. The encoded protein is CASSHLGQGYSPLHF.

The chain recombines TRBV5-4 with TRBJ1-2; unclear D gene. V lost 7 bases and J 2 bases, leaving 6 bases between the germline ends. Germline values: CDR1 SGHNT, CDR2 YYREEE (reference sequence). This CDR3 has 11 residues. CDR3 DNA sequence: TGTGCCAGCGGGCCCAACTATGGCTACACCTTC. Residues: CASGPNYGYTF.

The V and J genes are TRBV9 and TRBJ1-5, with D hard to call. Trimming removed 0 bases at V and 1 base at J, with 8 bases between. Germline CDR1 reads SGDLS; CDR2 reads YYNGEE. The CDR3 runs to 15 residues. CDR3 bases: TGTGCCAGCAGCGTAGGGCCCAGAAGCAATCAGCCCCAGCATTTT. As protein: CASSVGPRSNQPQHF.

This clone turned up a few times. CDR3 amino acids: CASSYRGQHGNQPQHF. Here the CDR3 DNA reads TGTGCCAGCAGCTACCGTGGACAGCACGGCAATCAGCCCCAGCATTTT. This chain links TRBV11-2 with TRBJ1-5; D is perhaps TRBD1 (6 bases). Trimming left V 4 bases short and J 2 bases short, with 15 bases between. The CDR3 extends over 16 amino acids. Germline CDR1 is SGHAT and CDR2 is FQNNGV.

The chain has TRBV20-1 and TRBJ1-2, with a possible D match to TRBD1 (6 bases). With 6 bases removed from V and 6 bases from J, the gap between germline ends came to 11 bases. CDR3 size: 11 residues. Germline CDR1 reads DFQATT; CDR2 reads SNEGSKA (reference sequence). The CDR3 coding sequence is TGCAGTGCCCGAGGGGGGAATGGCTACACCTTC. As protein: CSARGGNGYTF.

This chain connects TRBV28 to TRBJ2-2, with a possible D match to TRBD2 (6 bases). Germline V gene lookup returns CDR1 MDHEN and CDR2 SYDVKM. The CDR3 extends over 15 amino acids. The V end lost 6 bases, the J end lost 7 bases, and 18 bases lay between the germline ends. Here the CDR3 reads CASSPRGKGSGELFF. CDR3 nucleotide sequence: TGTGCCAGCAGCCCTCGGGGGAAAGGGAGCGGGGAGCTGTTTTTT. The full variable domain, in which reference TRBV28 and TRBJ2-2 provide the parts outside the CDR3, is DVKVTQSSRYLVKRTGEKVFLECVQDMDHENMFWYRQDPGLGLRLIYFSYDVKMKEKGDIPEGYSVSREKKERFSLILESASTNQTSMYLCASSPRGKGSGELFFGEGSRLTVL.

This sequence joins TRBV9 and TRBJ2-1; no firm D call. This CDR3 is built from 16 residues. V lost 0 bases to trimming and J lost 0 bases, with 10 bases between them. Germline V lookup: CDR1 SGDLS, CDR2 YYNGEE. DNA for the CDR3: TGTGCCAGCAGCGTAGATATATTGAGCTCCTACAATGAGCAGTTCTTC. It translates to CASSVDILSSYNEQFF.

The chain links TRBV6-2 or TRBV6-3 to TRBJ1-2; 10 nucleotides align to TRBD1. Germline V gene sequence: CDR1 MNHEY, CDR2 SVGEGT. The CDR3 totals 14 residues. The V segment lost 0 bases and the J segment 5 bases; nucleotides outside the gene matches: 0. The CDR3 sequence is CASSYSGQGYGYTF. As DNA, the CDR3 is TGTGCCAGCAGTTACTCGGGACAGGGGTATGGCTACACCTTC.